This T cell receptor (beta chain) was obtained from a study of blood T cell repertoires in COVID-19. Study as a whole: From the United States, Italy and Spain came samples of acute and convalescent COVID-19. T cells, B-cell-depleted T cells, or PBMCs provided the cDNA or gDNA that served as material.

Trimming cost V 1 base and J 2 bases, with 8 bases left between them. The germline V gene encodes CDR1 LGHDT and CDR2 YNNKEL (reference sequence). The CDR3 is made up of 14 amino acids. Original methodology: Counts of nucleated cells, estimated from reference gene primer amplification, were obtained. Sequencing was performed with immunoSEQ multiplex PCR; in TCRdb, only in-frame clones are kept and a portion is missing. That table supplies the V and J calls and clone size; D and trimming were determined from the DNA. This table has about 100,000 clones, just under 80% appearing once. Sequencing was performed on peripheral blood. This sequence was found in a woman aged 70-85 years with acute or convalescent COVID-19. The V gene is TRBV3-1 (or the pseudogene TRBV3-2), the J gene TRBJ1-1; no reliable D call. Here the CDR3 reads CASSQAGVNTEAFF. Written as DNA, the CDR3 is TGTGCCAGCAGCCAAGCGGGAGTCAACACTGAAGCTTTCTTT.